This is a list of T cell receptor beta chains from one sample in a study of blood T cells in healthy people across ages. From the 5' RACE reads, TCRdb called clonotypes with MiXCR, one entry per CDR3 protein. Among 1.5 million to 2 million distinct CDR3 sequences, around half were seen once, and the ten largest hold less than 2.5%. Sequencing was done on a sample of blood. The receptors shown here come from a woman aged 40 to 55 in good health. Each CDR3 is given with its conserved first and last residue. D genes are given only for firm matches. The size entry is marked missing in some rows and otherwise reads once, few, many or a size class.

v_call	clone_size	d_call	j_call	cdr3_nt	cdr3_aa
TRBV12-3/TRBV12-4	NA	NA	TRBJ2-5	TGTGCCACCTTGAGAAGGGGAGAAGAGACCCAGTACTTC	CATLRRGEETQYF
TRBV7-8	once	NA	TRBJ1-2	TGTGCCAGCAGCTTAGCCATACAGGGACCTAACTATGGCTACACCTTC	CASSLAIQGPNYGYTF
TRBV27	NA	TRBD1	TRBJ2-7	TGTGCCAGCAGCCCACAGGGGGTCCCTATCTACGAGCAGTACTTC	CASSPQGVPIYEQYF
TRBV7-2	few	TRBD2	TRBJ2-5	TGTGCCAGCAGCTTGGCCTCACCCGGGGGGGAGACCCAGTACTTC	CASSLASPGGETQYF
TRBV9	NA	NA	TRBJ2-3	TGTGCCAGCAGCGAAGCTTGGGGGGCACTAAGCACAGATACACAGTATTTT	CASSEAWGALSTDTQYF
TRBV15	few	TRBD1	TRBJ2-3	TGTGCCACCAGCGGGGACAGGGGGCACACAGATACGCAGTATTTT	CATSGDRGHTDTQYF
TRBV6-2/TRBV6-3	once	NA	TRBJ1-2	TGTGCCAGCAGTTACTCGTGGGGAAGCTACACCTTC	CASSYSWGSYTF
TRBV6-5	few	TRBD2	TRBJ2-3	TGTGCCAGCAGTTACCCCACAGCGGGGGGTAAAGAGGCCCCCACAGATACGCAGTATTTT	CASSYPTAGGKEAPTDTQYF
TRBV7-2	NA	NA	TRBJ2-1	TGTGCCAGCAGCTCCCCATCTTCAGGGGTCGGCTCCTACAATGAGCAGTTCTTC	CASSSPSSGVGSYNEQFF
TRBV7-9	NA	NA	TRBJ2-5	TGTGCCAGCAGCGCTATAGGGACTGGTCAGTACTTC	CASSAIGTGQYF
TRBV29-1	many	NA	TRBJ2-5	TGCAGCGTTGATGTCCAGCAAGAGACCCAGTACTTC	CSVDVQQETQYF
TRBV6-2/TRBV6-3	NA	TRBD2	TRBJ2-7	TGTGCCAGCAGCCGAGTACCGGGACTAGCGATGGATTACGAGCAGTACTTC	CASSRVPGLAMDYEQYF
TRBV12-5	NA	TRBD1	TRBJ1-2	TGTGCTAGTGGCCTCGACAGGGGGCCAATTAACTATGGCTACACCTTC	CASGLDRGPINYGYTF
TRBV4-1	NA	NA	TRBJ2-5	TGCGCCAGCAGCCAAGTTGCACGGACCCAAGAGACCCAGTACTTC	CASSQVARTQETQYF
TRBV6-2/TRBV6-3	NA	TRBD2	TRBJ2-1	TGTGCCAGCACCGCGGGTCCTAGCGGATCCTACAATGAGCAGTTCTTC	CASTAGPSGSYNEQFF
TRBV4-3	few	NA	TRBJ2-5	TGCGCCAGCAGCCAAGATCCTACGGACATCCAAGAGACCCAGTACTTC	CASSQDPTDIQETQYF
TRBV6-6	NA	TRBD1	TRBJ2-4	TGTGCCAGCAACCGCACAGGGGTAGGGGACATTCAGTACTTC	CASNRTGVGDIQYF
TRBV5-1	NA	NA	TRBJ2-1	TGCGCCAGCAGCTTGGTGGGGGAGGACAATGAGCAGTTCTTC	CASSLVGEDNEQFF
TRBV11-2	few	TRBD2	TRBJ2-3	TGTGCCAGCAGCTTAGAGTACCGGGAGGTGGATACGCAGTATTTT	CASSLEYREVDTQYF
TRBV7-2	NA	TRBD1	TRBJ2-5	TGTGCCAGCAGCCTTGGCGGGACAGGGGTGGGTGAGCAGTACTTC	CASSLGGTGVGEQYF
TRBV6-5	NA	TRBD2	TRBJ2-3	TGTGCCAGCACCCAACGACTAGCGGGTGATACGCAGTATTTT	CASTQRLAGDTQYF
TRBV27	NA	NA	TRBJ1-2	TGTGCCAGCAGTTTAAGAGGCAGGGCGGTCGGTGGCTACACCTTC	CASSLRGRAVGGYTF
TRBV13	once	TRBD1	TRBJ2-3	TGTGCCAGCAGCAACGACAGGGGAGTCACAGATACGCAGTATTTT	CASSNDRGVTDTQYF
TRBV3-1	few	NA	TRBJ2-4	TGTGCCAGCAGCTCGATAAACATTCAGTACTTC	CASSSINIQYF
TRBV20-1	NA	TRBD2	TRBJ2-1	TGCAGTGCCTCTTTAGCGGGGGGGGACAATGAGCAGTTCTTC	CSASLAGGDNEQFF
TRBV6-6	NA	NA	TRBJ1-2	TGTGCCGCACGAGGGGTTCTCGGAGGCTACACCTTC	CAARGVLGGYTF
TRBV6-6	NA	NA	TRBJ2-1	TGTGCCGGCAGAGGTGACAATGAGCAGTTCTTC	CAGRGDNEQFF
TRBV7-9	few	NA	TRBJ2-2	TGTGCCAGCCCAATCGCCGAAGCTTCGAACACCGGGGAGCTGTTTTTT	CASPIAEASNTGELFF
TRBV7-9	NA	NA	TRBJ2-7	TGTGCCAGCAGCGGTAGGGACACCTCAAAGACCTACGAGCAGTACTTC	CASSGRDTSKTYEQYF
TRBV28	NA	NA	TRBJ2-6	TGTGCCAGCAGCCTGGGTACGACCCGCCCGTCTGGGGCCAACGTCCTGACTTTC	CASSLGTTRPSGANVLTF
TRBV27	NA	TRBD2	TRBJ2-1	TGTGCCAGCAGTAGAGCGGGGACTTCCTACAATGAGCAGTTCTTC	CASSRAGTSYNEQFF
TRBV24-1	NA	NA	TRBJ2-3	TGTGCCACCAGTGATCTCCGGGACACGAGCACAGATACGCAGTATTTT	CATSDLRDTSTDTQYF
TRBV29-1	NA	TRBD2	TRBJ2-1	TGCAGCGTTGGCGGGGGGGCGGGTGAGCAGTTCTTC	CSVGGGAGEQFF
TRBV2	once	NA	TRBJ2-5	TGTGCCAGCAGTGACGGAGCAGGGCATCAAGAGACCCAGTACTTC	CASSDGAGHQETQYF
TRBV5-6	NA	NA	TRBJ1-1	TGTGCCAGCAGCTTAGTCTCGAGGGGCACTGAAGCTTTCTTT	CASSLVSRGTEAFF
TRBV19	NA	NA	TRBJ2-7	TGTGCCAGTAGTATATCGGGACACAGCTACGAGCAGTACTTC	CASSISGHSYEQYF
TRBV28	NA	NA	TRBJ1-2	TGTGCCAGCAGTGACAGGAGGAACTATGGCTACACCTTC	CASSDRRNYGYTF